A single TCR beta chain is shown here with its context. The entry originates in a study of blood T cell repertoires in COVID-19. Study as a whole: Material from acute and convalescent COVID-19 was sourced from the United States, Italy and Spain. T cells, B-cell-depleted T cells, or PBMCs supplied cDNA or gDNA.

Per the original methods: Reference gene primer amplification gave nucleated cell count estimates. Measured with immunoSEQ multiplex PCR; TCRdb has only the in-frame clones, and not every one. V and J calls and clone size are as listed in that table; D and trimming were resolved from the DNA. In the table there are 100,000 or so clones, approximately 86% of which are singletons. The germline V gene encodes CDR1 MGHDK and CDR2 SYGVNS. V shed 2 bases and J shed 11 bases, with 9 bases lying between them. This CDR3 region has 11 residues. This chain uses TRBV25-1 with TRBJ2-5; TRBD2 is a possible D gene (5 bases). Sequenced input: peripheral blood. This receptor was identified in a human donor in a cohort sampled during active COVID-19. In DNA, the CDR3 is TGTGCCAGCAGTGAACAAACGGGACAGTACTTC. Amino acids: CASSEQTGQYF.